This T cell receptor (beta chain) was documented in a study of T cell changes during pregnancy in multiple sclerosis. The trim removed 6 bases at V and 8 bases at J, leaving 3 bases unmatched. Per the germline V gene, CDR1 is MNHNS and CDR2 is SASEGT. The length of the CDR3 is 14 residues. Sequenced by immunoSEQ multiplex PCR; TCRdb stores in-frame clones only, minus some. This sample has fewer than 85,000 clones; around nine tenths occur once, and the top ten carry roughly 2%. J is TRBJ2-3 and V is TRBV6-1; 15 positions agree with TRBD2. Sample: peripheral blood, taken in the second trimester of pregnancy. This TCR derives from a female donor with multiple sclerosis, enrolled in a pregnancy study. The chain's CDR3 is CASSGTSGGPTQYF. CDR3 coding DNA: TGTGCCAGCAGCGGGACTAGCGGGGGGCCTACGCAGTATTTT.